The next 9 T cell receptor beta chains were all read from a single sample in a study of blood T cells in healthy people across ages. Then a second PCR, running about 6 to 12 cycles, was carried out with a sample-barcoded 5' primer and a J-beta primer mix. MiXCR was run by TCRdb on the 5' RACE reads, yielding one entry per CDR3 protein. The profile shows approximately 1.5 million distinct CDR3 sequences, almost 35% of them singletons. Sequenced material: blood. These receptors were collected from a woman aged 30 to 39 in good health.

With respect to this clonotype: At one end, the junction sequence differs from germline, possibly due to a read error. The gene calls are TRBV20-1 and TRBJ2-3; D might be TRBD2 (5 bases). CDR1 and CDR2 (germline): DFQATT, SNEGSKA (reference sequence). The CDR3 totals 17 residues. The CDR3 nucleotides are TGCAGTGCTAGAGATAGAGCGGCACCGATTAGCACGGATACGCAGTATTTT. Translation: CSARDRAAPISTDTQYF.

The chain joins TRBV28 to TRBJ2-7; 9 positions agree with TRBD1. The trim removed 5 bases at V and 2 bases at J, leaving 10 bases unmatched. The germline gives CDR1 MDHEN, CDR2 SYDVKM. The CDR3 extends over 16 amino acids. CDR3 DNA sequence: TGTGCCAGCAGTCTGCTTGGGACAGGGCTTACCTACGAGCAGTACTTC. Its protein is CASSLLGTGLTYEQYF.

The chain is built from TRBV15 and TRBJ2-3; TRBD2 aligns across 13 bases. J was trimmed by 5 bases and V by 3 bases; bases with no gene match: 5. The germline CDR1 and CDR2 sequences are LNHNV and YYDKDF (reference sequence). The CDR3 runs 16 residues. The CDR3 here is CATSRNGLAGVDTQYF. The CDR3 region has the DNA TGTGCCACCAGCAGGAACGGACTAGCGGGAGTAGATACGCAGTATTTT.

In nucleotides, the CDR3 is TGTGCCAGCAGCCTGGACGGTCAGAAAACAGATACGCAGTATTTT. This encodes CASSLDGQKTDTQYF. The V call is TRBV9, the J call TRBJ2-3; no definite D call. The CDR3 has 15 residues. Trimming shortened V by 4 bases and J by 3 bases, and 15 bases separated the two germline ends. Germline V gives CDR1 SGDLS, CDR2 YYNGEE.

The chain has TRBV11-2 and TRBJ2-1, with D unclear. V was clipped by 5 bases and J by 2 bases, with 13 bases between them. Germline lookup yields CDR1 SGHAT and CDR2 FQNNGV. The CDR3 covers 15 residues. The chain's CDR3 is CASSHSRAAYNEQFF. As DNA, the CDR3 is TGTGCCAGCAGCCACAGTCGGGCCGCCTACAATGAGCAGTTCTTC.

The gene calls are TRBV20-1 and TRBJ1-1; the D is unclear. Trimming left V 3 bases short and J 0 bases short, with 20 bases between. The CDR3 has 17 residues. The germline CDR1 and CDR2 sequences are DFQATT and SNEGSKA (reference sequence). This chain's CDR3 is CSASLHLDYSLNTEAFF. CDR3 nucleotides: TGCAGTGCTAGTCTGCACCTCGATTACAGCCTGAACACTGAAGCTTTCTTT.

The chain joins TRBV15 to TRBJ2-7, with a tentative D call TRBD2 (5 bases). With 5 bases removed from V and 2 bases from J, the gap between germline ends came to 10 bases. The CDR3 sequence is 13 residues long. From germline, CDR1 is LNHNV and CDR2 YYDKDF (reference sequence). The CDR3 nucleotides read TGTGCCACCAGCGGAGCGGCAGCCTACGAGCAGTACTTC. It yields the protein CATSGAAAYEQYF.

The CDR3 protein is CARRVPRSTDTQYF. The CDR3 nucleotides are TGTGCCAGAAGGGTACCCCGAAGCACAGATACGCAGTATTTT. This rearrangement joins TRBV2 to TRBJ2-3; D call uncertain. Germline CDR1 reads SNHLY; CDR2 reads FYNNEI. The CDR3 length is 14 residues. V was clipped by 9 bases and J by 0 bases, with 13 bases between them.

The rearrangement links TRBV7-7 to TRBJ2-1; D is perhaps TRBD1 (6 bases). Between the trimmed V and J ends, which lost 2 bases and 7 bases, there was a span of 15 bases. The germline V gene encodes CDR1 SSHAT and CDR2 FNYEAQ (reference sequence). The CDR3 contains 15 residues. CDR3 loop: CASSLIQGRANEQFF. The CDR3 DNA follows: TGTGCCAGCAGCTTAATACAGGGTAGGGCGAATGAGCAGTTCTTC. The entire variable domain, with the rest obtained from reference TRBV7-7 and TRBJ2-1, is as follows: GAGVSQSPRYKVTKRGQDVTLRCDPISSHATLYWYQQALGQGPEFLTYFNYEAQPDKSGLPSDRFSAERPEGSISTLTIQRTEQRDSAMYRCASSLIQGRANEQFFGPGTRLTVL.